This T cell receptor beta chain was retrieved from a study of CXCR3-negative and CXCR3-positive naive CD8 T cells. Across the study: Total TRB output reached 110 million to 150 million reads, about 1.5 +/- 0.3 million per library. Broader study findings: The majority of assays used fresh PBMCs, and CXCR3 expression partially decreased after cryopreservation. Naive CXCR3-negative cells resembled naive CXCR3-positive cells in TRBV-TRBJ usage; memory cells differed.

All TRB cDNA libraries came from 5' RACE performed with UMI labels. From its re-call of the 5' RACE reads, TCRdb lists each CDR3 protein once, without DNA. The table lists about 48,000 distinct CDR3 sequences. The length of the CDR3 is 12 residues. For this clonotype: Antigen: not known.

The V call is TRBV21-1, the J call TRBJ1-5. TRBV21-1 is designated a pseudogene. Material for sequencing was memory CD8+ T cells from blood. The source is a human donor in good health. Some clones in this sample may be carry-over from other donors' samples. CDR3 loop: CASNQRNQPQHF.